The 8 T cell receptor beta chains reported below all come from one sample, sequenced in a study of blood T cell repertoires in COVID-19. Here immunoSEQ multiplex PCR was the method, and the copy in TCRdb shows in-frame clones only, minus some. The sample consists of a few hundred thousand clones, approximately 80% of them appearing once. Sequencing was done on a sample of peripheral blood. All receptors derive from a woman aged 80 or older with acute or convalescent COVID-19.

This sequence joins TRBV6-1 and TRBJ1-2; D is unclear. The CDR3 has 15 residues. The V gene's germline CDR1 is MNHNS and CDR2 SASEGT. V gave up 2 bases and J gave up 3 bases, with 13 bases separating them. Here the CDR3 reads CASSETPGVDYGYTF. The CDR3 nucleotides are TGTGCCAGCAGTGAAACCCCGGGAGTGGACTATGGCTACACCTTC.

The V and J genes are TRBV5-1 and TRBJ2-7; 12 bases align to TRBD2. V lost 4 bases, J lost 1 base, and 3 bases stayed unmatched. Germline V gene sequence: CDR1 SGHRS, CDR2 YFSETQ. CDR3 length: 15 residues. The CDR3 sequence: CASSRLAGASYEQYF. Here the CDR3 DNA reads TGCGCCAGCAGCAGACTAGCGGGGGCGTCCTACGAGCAGTACTTC.

The gene calls are TRBV11-2 and TRBJ2-5; 8 nucleotides line up with TRBD2. The junction had 10 bases not matched to a gene; V was cut back by 5 bases and J by 5 bases. The germline V gene encodes CDR1 SGHAT and CDR2 FQNNGV. The CDR3 spans 15 residues. In nucleotides, the CDR3 is TGTGCCAGCAGCGGACCCGGGACTAGTAGGGAGACCCAGTACTTC. This sequence encodes CASSGPGTSRETQYF.

This clone was detected only once. This sequence joins TRBV5-6 and TRBJ1-6; 11 bases line up with TRBD1. Germline trimming cut 4 bases from V and 8 bases from J; bases unmatched to any gene: 8. Germline V gene lookup returns CDR1 SGHDT and CDR2 YYEEEE. The CDR3 is made up of 16 amino acids. CDR3 nucleotides: TGTGCCAGCAGCAGCGGGGACAGGGGGTGGGATTCACCCCTCCACTTT. Translation: CASSSGDRGWDSPLHF.

V gene TRBV18 combines with J gene TRBJ1-2; D remains unclear. V lost 0 bases and J lost 6, with 11 bases in between. The CDR3 spans 14 residues. In germline, CDR1 is KGHSH, CDR2 LQKENI. CDR3 in amino acids: CASSPPAGLHGYTF. The CDR3 DNA reads TGTGCCAGCTCACCACCTGCCGGGTTGCATGGCTACACCTTC.

Details on this clone: Its ends do not fully match the called genes, so a read error is possible. The chain couples TRBV7-7 to TRBJ2-1, with 8 bases lining up with TRBD2. This CDR3 is built from 14 residues. CDR1 SSHAT and CDR2 FNYEAQ come from the germline V gene (reference sequence). DNA of the CDR3: TGTGCTAGCAGCTCCTCGGGGGGGCGAGACGAGCAGTTCTTC. Translating gives CASSSSGGRDEQFF.

About this clone: The sample has other DNA sequences that encode this CDR3 too. The chain has TRBV24-1 and TRBJ2-2; 8 bases fit TRBD1. V shed 4 bases and J 2 bases; nucleotides not matched to a gene: 5. This CDR3 is built from 16 residues. CDR1 is KGHDR and CDR2 is SFDVKD in the germline V gene. The CDR3 sequence is CATSEAGTGNTGELFF. DNA of the CDR3: TGTGCCACCAGTGAGGCCGGGACAGGTAACACCGGGGAGCTGTTTTTT.

The chain carries TRBV7-6 and TRBJ2-3; 11 bases are a match to TRBD2. Germline V gene sequence: CDR1 SGHVS, CDR2 FNYEAQ. The CDR3 runs to 16 residues. Trimming took 0 bases from V and 2 from J; bases not matched to a gene: 1. CDR3 coding DNA: TGTGCCAGCAGCTTAGCGGGACTAGCGGCCACAGATACGCAGTATTTT. Residues: CASSLAGLAATDTQYF.